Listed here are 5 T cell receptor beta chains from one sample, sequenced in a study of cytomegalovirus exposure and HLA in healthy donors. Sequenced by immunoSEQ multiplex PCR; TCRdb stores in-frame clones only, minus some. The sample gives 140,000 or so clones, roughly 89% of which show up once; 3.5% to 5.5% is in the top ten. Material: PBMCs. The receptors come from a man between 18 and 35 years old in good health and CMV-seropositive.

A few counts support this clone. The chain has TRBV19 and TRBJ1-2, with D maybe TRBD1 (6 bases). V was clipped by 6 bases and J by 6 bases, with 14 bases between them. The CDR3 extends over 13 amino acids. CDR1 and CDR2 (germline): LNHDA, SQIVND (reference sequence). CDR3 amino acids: CASSLGGRDGYTF. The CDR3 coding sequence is TGTGCCAGTAGCCTAGGGGGACGGGATGGCTACACCTTC.

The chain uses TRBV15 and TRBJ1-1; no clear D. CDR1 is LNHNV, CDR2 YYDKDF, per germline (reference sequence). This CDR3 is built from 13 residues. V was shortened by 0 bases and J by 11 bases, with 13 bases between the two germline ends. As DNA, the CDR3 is TGTGCCACCAGCAGAGATAGGCCGGGAGGGGCTTTCTTT. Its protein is CATSRDRPGGAFF.

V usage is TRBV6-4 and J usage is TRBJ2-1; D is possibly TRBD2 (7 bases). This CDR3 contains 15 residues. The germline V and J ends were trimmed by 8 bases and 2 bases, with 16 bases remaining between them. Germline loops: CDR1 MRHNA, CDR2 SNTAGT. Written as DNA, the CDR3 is TGTGCCAGCGGGACCGGAGGGGGGGCCTACAATGAGCAGTTCTTC. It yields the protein CASGTGGGAYNEQFF.

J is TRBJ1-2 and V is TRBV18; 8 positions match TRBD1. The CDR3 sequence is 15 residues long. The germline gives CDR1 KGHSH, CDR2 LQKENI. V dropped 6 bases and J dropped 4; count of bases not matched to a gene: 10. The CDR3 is CASSPGQEILYGYTF. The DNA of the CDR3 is TGTGCCAGCTCTCCGGGACAGGAAATTCTCTATGGCTACACCTTC.

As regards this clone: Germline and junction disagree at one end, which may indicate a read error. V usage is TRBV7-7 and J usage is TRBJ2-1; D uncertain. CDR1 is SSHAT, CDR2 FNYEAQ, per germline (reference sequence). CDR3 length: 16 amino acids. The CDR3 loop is CASSPGRLVKYNEQFF. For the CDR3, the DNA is TGTGCTAGCAGCCCTGGGCGCCTCGTAAAGTACAATGAGCAGTTCTTC.